This record concerns one T cell receptor (beta chain) sequence. Time point here: healthy volunteer bleed at 2 weeks. Extraction of total RNA was performed on unfractionated whole blood. V was trimmed by 3 bases and J by 4 bases, leaving 13 bases between them. Germline V CDR1 and CDR2: DFQATT, SNEGSKA (reference sequence). The CDR3 is made up of 14 amino acids. Each cDNA molecule in the library carried unique molecular identifiers. Original handling: Sampled TCR counts reached a median of 95,638 per sample, with values ranging from about 23,224 to 700,000. TCRdb processed the RACE reads anew with MiXCR; each CDR3 protein has one entry. TCRdb, not the authors, supplied the V and J calls. The profile covers over 100,000 distinct CDR3 sequences, with around 8.2% appearing a single time and approximately 1.6% taken by the ten largest. The data derive from a study of human T cells and chemical hapten exposure.

Sequencing input: whole blood. The sequence derives from a male donor in good health. Some clones in this sample may be carry-over from other donors' samples. The chain joins TRBV20-1 to TRBJ1-3; D not certain. CDR3 nucleotide sequence: TGCAGTGCTAGTAGGGAAGCGGGGGGAAACACCATATATTTT. It encodes CSASREAGGNTIYF.